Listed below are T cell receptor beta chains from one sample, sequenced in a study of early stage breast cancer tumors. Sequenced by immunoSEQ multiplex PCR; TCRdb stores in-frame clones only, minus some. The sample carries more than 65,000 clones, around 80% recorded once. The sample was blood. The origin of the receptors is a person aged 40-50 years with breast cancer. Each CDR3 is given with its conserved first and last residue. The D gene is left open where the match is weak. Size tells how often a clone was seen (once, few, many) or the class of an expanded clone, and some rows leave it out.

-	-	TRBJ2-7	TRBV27	TGTGCCAGCTCATGGATGAGAGAGTCCTACGAGCAGTACTTC	CASSWMRESYEQYF
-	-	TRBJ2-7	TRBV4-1	TGCGCCAGCAGCCAATACGGAGGGTACGAGCAGTACTTC	CASSQYGGYEQYF
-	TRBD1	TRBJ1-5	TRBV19	TGTGCCACAGGGGGTCAGCCCCAGCATTTT	CATGGQPQHF
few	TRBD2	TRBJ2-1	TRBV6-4	TGTGCCAGCAGCAGACTAGCGGGAGCTATGTATGAGCAGTTCTTC	CASSRLAGAMYEQFF
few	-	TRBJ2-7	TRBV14	TGTGCCAGCAGCCAATTGGCAGGGGACTACGAGCAGTACTTC	CASSQLAGDYEQYF
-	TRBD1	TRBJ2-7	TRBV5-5	TGTGCCAGCAGCAGGAAGGGGGCGAGCTCCTACGAGCAGTACTTC	CASSRKGASSYEQYF
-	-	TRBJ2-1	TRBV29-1	TGCAGCGGAGCTTTACAGATCAATGAGCAGTTCTTC	CSGALQINEQFF
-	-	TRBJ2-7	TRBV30	TGTGCCTGGAGTCCATTGCACTACGAGCAGTACTTC	CAWSPLHYEQYF
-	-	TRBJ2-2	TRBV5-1	TGCGCCAGCAGCTTGACCAGCGAGAACACCGGGGAGCTGTTTTTT	CASSLTSENTGELFF
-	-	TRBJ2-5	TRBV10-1	TGCGCCAGCAGTGAGTCCGGGCCCCCGGGAGAGACCCAGTACTTC	CASSESGPPGETQYF
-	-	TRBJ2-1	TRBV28	TGTGCCAGCAGCCCTAACTACAATGAGCAGTTCTTC	CASSPNYNEQFF
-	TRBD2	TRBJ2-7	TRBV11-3	TGTGCCAGCTCCATCAGCGGGATGCTCGAGCAGTACTTC	CASSISGMLEQYF
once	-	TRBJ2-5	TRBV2	TGTGCCAGTATAGTGGTTCGTCAAGAGACCCAGTACTTC	CASIVVRQETQYF
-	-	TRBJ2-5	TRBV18	TGTGCCAGCTCCACACAAAGGGAAGGGGAGACCCAGTACTTC	CASSTQREGETQYF
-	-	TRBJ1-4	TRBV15	TGTGCCACCAGCTCTGGGTGGGGGACCCGAGGGAAACTGTTTTTT	CATSSGWGTRGKLFF
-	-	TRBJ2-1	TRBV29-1	TGCAGCGTTGAATCCCAGGACATTTTCCCCTACAATGAGCAGTTCTTC	CSVESQDIFPYNEQFF
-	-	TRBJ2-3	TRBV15	TGTGCCACCAGAGTCGGGGGAGCAGATACGCAGTATTTT	CATRVGGADTQYF
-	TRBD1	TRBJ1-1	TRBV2	TGTGCCAGCTCCGACAGGGGGGCCACTGAAGCTTTCTTT	CASSDRGATEAFF
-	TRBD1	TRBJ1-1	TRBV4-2	TGTGCCAGCAGCCAAGAACGACAGACAGGGGCCTACACTGAAGCTTTCTTT	CASSQERQTGAYTEAFF
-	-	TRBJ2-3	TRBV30	TGTGCCTGGAGTTATAAATACACAGATACGCAGTATTTT	CAWSYKYTDTQYF
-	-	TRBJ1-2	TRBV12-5	TGTGCTAGTGGTTTGGAAGTATTCTATGGCTACACCTTC	CASGLEVFYGYTF
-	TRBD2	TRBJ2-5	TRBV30	TGTGCCTGGTGTCGGGGGGGGCTGAAAGGAGAGACCCAGTACTTC	CAWCRGGLKGETQYF
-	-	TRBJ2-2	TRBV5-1	TGCGCCAGCAACCTTAACAGGGAAACCGGGGAGCTGTTTTTT	CASNLNRETGELFF
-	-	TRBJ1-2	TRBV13	TGTGCCAGCAGCCTCAGTGGGTTGGGTGGCTACACCTTC	CASSLSGLGGYTF
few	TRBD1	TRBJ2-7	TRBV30	TGTGCCTGGACCTTGGACAGGGGCTCCTACGAGCAGTACTTC	CAWTLDRGSYEQYF
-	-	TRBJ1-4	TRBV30	TGTGCCTGGAGTGCCCTCAGGACTAATGAAAAACTGTTTTTT	CAWSALRTNEKLFF
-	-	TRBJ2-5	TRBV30	TGTGCCTGGAGTGTAGGAGGAGCGGGCTATGTCTCCGAAGAGACCCAGTACTTC	CAWSVGGAGYVSEETQYF
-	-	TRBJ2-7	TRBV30	TGTGCCTGGGGGTGGGGGGTCTCCTACGAGCAGTACTTC	CAWGWGVSYEQYF
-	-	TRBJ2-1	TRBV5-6	TGTGCCAGCAGCTTCCCCGGGTCTAGCTCCTACAATGAGCAGTTCTTC	CASSFPGSSSYNEQFF
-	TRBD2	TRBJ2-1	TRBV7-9	TGTGCCAGCAGCTCCAGGATAGCGGGATCCTACAATGAGCAGTTCTTC	CASSSRIAGSYNEQFF
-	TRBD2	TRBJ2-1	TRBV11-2	TGTGCCAGCAGCAGGACTAGCGGGAGACGAGTTGAGCAGTTCTTC	CASSRTSGRRVEQFF
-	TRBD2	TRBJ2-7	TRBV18	TGTGCCAGCTCACCTACGGGGACTAGCCACGAGCAGTACTTC	CASSPTGTSHEQYF
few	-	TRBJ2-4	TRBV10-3	TGTGCCTCAAGCGGTCTAGCCAAAAACATTCAGTACTTC	CASSGLAKNIQYF
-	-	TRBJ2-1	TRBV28	TGTGCCAGCACTCTGGGGACGAGCTCCTACAATGAGCAGTTCTTC	CASTLGTSSYNEQFF
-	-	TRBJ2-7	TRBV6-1	TGTGCCAGCTTACCCAGGAGCCCCACCGACGAGCAGTACTTC	CASLPRSPTDEQYF
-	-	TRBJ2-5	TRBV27	TGTGCCAGCGGTAGAGAGACCCAGTACTTC	CASGRETQYF
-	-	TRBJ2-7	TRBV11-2	TGTGCCAGCAGCCGACCTAGCCCCGAGCAGTACTTC	CASSRPSPEQYF
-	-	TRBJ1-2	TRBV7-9	TGTGCCAGCAGCTTACTGGGACACCATAACTATGGCTACACCTTC	CASSLLGHHNYGYTF
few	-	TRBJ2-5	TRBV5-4	TGTGCCAGCAGCGACCCGGGCCTTCCCTCGATCCACTTC	CASSDPGLPSIHF
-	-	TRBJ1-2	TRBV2	TGTGCCAGCAGTGTCAGAACCTCTAACTATGGCTACACCTTC	CASSVRTSNYGYTF
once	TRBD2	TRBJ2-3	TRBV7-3	TGTGCCAGCAATAACCCCGGGGGGGGAGATACGCAGTATTTT	CASNNPGGGDTQYF
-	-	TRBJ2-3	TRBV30	TGTGCCTGGAGTGTAAGTACGGATACGCAGTATTTT	CAWSVSTDTQYF
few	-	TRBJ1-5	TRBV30	TGTGCCTGGAGTGTCCAGCTTACCCAGCCCCAGCATTTT	CAWSVQLTQPQHF
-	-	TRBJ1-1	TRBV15	TGTGCCACCAGCAGCGTGGGGAAGAACACTGAAGCTTTCTTT	CATSSVGKNTEAFF
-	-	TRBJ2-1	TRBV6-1	TGTGCCAGCAGTGAGATCGGCTCACCCCAAAGGGGTGAGCAGTTCTTC	CASSEIGSPQRGEQFF
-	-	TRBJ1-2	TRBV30	TGTGCCTGGAGTTTGGGCATTAACTATGGCTACACCTTC	CAWSLGINYGYTF
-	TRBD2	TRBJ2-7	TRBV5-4	TGTGCCAGCAGCCAGGGACTAGCGGGATACTACGAGCAGTACTTC	CASSQGLAGYYEQYF